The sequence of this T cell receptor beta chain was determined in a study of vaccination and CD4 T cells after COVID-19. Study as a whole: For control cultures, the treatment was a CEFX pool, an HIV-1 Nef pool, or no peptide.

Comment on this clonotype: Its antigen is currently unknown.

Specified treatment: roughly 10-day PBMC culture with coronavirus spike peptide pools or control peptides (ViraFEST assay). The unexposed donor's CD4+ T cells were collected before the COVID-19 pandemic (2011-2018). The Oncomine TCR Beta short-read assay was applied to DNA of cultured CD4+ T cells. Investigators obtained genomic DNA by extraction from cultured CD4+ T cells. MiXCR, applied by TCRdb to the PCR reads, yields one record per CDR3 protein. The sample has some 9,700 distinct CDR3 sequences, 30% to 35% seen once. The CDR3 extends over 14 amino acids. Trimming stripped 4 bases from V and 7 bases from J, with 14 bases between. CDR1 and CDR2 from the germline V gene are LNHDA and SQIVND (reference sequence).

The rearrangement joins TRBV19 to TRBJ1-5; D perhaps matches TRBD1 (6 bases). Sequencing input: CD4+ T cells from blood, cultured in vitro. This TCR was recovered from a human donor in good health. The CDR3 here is CASSKQGGGQPQHF. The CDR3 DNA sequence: TGTGCCAGTAGTAAACAGGGTGGCGGGCAGCCCCAGCATTTT.